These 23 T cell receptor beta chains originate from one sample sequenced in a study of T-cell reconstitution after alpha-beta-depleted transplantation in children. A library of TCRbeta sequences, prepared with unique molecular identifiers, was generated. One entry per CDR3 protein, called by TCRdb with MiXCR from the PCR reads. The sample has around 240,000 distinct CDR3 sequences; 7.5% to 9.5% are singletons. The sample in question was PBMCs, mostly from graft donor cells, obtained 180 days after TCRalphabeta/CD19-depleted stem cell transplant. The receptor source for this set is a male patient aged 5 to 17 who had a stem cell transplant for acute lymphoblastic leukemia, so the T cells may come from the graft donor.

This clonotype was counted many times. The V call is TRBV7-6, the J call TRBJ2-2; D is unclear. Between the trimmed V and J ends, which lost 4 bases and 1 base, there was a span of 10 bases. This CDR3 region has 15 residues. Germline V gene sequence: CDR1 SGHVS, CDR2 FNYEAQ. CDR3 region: CASSSGSLNTGELFF. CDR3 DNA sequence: TGTGCCAGCAGCTCGGGCTCTCTGAACACCGGGGAGCTGTTTTTT.

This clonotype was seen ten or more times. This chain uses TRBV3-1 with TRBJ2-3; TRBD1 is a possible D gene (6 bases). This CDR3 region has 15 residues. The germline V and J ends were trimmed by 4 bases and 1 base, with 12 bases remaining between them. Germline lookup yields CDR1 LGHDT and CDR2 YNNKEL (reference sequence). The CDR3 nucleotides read TGTGCCAGCAGCCTCCTGACAGGCCGCACAGATACGCAGTATTTT. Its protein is CASSLLTGRTDTQYF.

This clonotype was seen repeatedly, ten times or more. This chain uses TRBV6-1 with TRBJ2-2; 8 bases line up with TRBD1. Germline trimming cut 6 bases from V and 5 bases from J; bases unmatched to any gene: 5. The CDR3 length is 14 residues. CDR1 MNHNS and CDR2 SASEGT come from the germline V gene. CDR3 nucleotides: TGTGCCAGCAGAAGACAGGGGAAGACCGGGGAGCTGTTTTTT. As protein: CASRRQGKTGELFF.

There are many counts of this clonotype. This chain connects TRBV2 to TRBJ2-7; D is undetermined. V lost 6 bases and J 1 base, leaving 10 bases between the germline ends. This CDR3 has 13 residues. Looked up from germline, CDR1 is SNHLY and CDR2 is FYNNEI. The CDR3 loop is CASRIWASYEQYF. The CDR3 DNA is TGTGCCAGCAGGATCTGGGCTTCCTACGAGCAGTACTTC. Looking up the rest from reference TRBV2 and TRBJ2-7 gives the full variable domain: EPEVTQTPSHQVTQMGQEVILRCVPISNHLYFYWYRQILGQKVEFLVSFYNNEISEKSEIFDDQFSVERPDGSNFTLKIRSTKLEDSAMYFCASRIWASYEQYFGPGTRLTVT.

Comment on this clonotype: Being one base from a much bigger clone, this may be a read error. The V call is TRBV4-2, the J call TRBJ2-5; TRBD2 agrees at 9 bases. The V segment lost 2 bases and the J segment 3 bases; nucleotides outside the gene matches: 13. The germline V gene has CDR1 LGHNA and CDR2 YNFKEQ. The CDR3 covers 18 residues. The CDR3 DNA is TGTGCCAGCAGCCAACCCCAACGACTAGCGGTGTACAAAGAGACCCAGTACTTC. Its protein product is CASSQPQRLAVYKETQYF.

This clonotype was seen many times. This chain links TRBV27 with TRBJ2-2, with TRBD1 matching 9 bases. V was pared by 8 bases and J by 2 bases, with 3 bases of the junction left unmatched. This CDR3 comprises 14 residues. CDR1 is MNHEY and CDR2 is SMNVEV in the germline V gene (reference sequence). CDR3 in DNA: TGTGCCAGCCGGGACAGGGTCAACACCGGGGAGCTGTTTTTT. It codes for CASRDRVNTGELFF.

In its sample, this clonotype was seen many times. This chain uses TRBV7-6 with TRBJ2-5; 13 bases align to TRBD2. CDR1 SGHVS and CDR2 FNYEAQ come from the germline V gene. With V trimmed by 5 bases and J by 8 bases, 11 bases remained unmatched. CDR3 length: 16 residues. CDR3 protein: CASSPTSGGPIVTQYF. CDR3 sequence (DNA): TGTGCCAGCAGCCCGACTAGCGGGGGGCCCATTGTCACCCAGTACTTC.

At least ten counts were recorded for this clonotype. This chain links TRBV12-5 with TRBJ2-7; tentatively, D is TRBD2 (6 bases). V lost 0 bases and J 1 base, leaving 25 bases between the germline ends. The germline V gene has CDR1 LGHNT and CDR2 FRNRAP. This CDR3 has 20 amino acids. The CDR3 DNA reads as TGTGCTAGTGGTTTGGTACTTAGATGGGACCGGGACTTTCCTTCCTACGAGCAGTACTTC. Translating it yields CASGLVLRWDRDFPSYEQYF.

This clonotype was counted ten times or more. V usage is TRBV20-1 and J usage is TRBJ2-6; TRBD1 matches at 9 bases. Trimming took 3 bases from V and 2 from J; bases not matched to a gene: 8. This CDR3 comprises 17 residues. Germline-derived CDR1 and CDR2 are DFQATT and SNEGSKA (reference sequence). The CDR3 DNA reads TGCAGTGCTAGCCCCGGGACAGGGCGGGCTGGGGCCAACGTCCTGACTTTC. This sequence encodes CSASPGTGRAGANVLTF.

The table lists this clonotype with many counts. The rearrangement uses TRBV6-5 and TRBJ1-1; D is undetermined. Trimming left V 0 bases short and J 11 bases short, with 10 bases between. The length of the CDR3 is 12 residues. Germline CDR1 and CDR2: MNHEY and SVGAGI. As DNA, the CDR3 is TGTGCCAGCAGTTACTCGCGGGGAATCGCTTTCTTT. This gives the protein CASSYSRGIAFF.

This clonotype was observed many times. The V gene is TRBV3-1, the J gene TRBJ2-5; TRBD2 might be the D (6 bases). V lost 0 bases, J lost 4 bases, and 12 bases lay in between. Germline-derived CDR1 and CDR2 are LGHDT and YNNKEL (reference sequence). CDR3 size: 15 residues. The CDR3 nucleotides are TGTGCCAGCAGCCAAGACCCGACTAGAATAGAGACCCAGTACTTC. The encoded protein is CASSQDPTRIETQYF.

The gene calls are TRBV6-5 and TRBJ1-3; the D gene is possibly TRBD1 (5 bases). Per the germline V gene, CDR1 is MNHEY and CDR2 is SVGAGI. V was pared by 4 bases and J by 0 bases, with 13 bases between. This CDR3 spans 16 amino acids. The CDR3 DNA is TGTGCCAGCAGTTCCATAACAGGTTTCTCTGGAAACACCATATATTTT. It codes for CASSSITGFSGNTIYF.

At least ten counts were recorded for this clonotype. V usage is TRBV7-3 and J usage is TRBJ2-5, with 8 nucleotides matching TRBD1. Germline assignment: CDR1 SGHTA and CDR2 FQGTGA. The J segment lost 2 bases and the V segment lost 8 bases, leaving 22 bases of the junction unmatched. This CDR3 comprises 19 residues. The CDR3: CASGTPRDRQFAGQETQYF. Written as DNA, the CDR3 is TGTGCCAGCGGAACCCCGCGGGACAGGCAGTTTGCGGGTCAAGAGACCCAGTACTTC.

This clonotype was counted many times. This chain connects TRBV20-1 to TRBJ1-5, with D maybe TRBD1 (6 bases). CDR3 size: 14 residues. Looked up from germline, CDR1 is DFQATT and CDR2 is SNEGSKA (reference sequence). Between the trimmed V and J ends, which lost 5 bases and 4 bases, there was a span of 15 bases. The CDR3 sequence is CSASSGTLNQPQHF. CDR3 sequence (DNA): TGCAGTGCTTCCTCCGGGACACTAAATCAGCCCCAGCATTTT.

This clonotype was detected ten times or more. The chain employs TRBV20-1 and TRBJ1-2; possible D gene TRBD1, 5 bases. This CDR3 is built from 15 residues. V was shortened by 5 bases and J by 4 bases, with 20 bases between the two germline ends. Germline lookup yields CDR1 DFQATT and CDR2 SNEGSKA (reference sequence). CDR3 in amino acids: CSAGVRDLRSYGYTF. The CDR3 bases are TGCAGTGCTGGAGTCAGGGACCTACGGAGCTATGGCTACACCTTC.

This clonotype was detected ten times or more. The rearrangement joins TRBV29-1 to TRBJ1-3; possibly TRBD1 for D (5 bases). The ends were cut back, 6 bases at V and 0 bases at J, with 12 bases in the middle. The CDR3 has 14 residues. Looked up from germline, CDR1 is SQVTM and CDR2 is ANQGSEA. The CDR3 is CSVGDSFSGNTIYF. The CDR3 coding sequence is TGCAGCGTGGGAGACAGCTTCTCTGGAAACACCATATATTTT. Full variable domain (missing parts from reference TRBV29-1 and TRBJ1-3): SAVISQKPSRDICQRGTSLTIQCQVDSQVTMMFWYRQQPGQSLTLIATANQGSEATYESGFVIDKFPISRPNLTFSTLTVSNMSPEDSSIYLCSVGDSFSGNTIYFGEGSWLTVV.

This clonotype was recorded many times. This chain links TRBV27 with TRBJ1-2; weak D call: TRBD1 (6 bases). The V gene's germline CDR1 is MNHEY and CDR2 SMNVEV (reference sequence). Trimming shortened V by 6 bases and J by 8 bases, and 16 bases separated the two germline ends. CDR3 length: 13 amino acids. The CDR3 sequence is CASSPMTGSGYTF. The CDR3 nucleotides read TGTGCCAGCAGCCCGATGACAGGCTCCGGCTACACCTTC.

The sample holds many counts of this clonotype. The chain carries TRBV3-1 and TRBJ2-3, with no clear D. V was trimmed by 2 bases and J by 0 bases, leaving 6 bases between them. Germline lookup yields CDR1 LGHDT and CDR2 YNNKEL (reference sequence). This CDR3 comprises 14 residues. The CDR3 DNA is TGTGCCAGCAGCCAACTCGAGAGCACAGATACGCAGTATTTT. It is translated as CASSQLESTDTQYF.

The CDR3 region has the DNA TGTGCCAGCAGTTACGGGACAGGAGACACCGGGGAGCTGTTTTTT. It is translated as CASSYGTGDTGELFF. The rearrangement links TRBV6-5 to TRBJ2-2; 8 nucleotides line up with TRBD1. The germline gives CDR1 MNHEY, CDR2 SVGAGI. V shed 2 bases and J 3 bases; nucleotides not matched to a gene: 2. The CDR3 runs to 15 residues.

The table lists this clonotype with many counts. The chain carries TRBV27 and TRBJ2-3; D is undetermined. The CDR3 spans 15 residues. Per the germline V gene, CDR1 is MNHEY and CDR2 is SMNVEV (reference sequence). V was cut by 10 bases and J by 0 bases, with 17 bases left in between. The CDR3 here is CATSNNYLSTDTQYF. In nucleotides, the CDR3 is TGTGCCACCTCAAATAATTATTTAAGCACAGATACGCAGTATTTT.

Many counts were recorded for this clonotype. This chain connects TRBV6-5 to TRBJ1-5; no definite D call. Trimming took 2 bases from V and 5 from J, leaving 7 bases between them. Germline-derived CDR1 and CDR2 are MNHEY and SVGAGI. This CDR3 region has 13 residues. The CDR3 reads CASSYVAHQPQHF. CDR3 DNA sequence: TGTGCCAGCAGTTACGTCGCTCATCAGCCCCAGCATTTT.

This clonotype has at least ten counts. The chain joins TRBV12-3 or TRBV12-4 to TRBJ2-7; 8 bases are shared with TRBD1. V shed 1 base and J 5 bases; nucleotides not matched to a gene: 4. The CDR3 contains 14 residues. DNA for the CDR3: TGTGCCAGCAGTTTAGGGACAGGGAGGAACGAGCAGTACTTC. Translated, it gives CASSLGTGRNEQYF.

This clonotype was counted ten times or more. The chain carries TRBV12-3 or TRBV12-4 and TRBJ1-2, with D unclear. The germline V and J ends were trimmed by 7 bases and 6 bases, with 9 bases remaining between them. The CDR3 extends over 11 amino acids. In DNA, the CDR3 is TGTGCCAGCACTTCTCCTCATGGCTACACCTTC. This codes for CASTSPHGYTF.